In this sample, the clone carrying this T cell receptor (beta chain) turned up once. Its cognate antigen is unknown. Relapse after autologous stem cell transplantation occurred in every patient, and brentuximab vedotin exposure varied. CDR1 is SGHRS, CDR2 YFSETQ, per germline. Deletions cut 4 bases from V and 0 bases from J, with 20 bases between. This CDR3 spans 17 amino acids. The record originates from a study of PD-1 blockade in classical Hodgkin lymphoma. The repertoire was sequenced with immunoSEQ multiplex PCR; TCRdb's copy has only in-frame clones and lacks some. The sample lists 90,000 to 100,000 clones, 80% to 95% occurring once. Points from the study as a whole: Baseline diversity in complete responders resembled that of newly diagnosed patients. Newly diagnosed patients had baseline TCR diversity that was reportedly lower than that of healthy donors. Diversity in CD4+ TCRs, unlike that measured in CD8+ TCRs, had risen significantly by C4D1. After ASCT, patients who started nivolumab under 1 year later were excluded.

The chain joins TRBV5-1 to TRBJ2-7; D is undetermined. The sequence was collected from a human donor with classical Hodgkin lymphoma. The material was peripheral blood mononuclear cells (PBMCs), obtained at baseline. DNA of the CDR3: TGCGCCAGCAGCCCCCATGGCATGGGTAAGAGCTCCTACGAGCAGTACTTC. It is translated as CASSPHGMGKSSYEQYF.